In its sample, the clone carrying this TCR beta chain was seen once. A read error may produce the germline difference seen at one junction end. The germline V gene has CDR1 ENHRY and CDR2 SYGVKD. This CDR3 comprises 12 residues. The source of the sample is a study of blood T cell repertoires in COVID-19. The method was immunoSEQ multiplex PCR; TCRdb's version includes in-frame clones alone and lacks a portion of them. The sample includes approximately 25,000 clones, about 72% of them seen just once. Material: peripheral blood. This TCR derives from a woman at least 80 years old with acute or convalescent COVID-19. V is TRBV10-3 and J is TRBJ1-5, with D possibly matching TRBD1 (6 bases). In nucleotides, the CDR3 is TGTGCCATCAGTGAGTCCGGTGACAGGCCGGATTTT. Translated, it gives CAISESGDRPDF.